These 19 T cell receptor beta chains share one sample of origin, sequenced in a study of T cell responses to AZD1222 COVID-19 vaccine. Repertoires were generated with immunoSEQ multiplex PCR, while TCRdb's copy carries only in-frame clones and drops some. Found here are more than 75,000 clones, 83% of them singletons; the top ten hold about 1.3%. The material sequenced was peripheral blood, taken 28 days after the second AZD1222 dose. These receptors were collected from an adult who received the AZD1222 COVID-19 vaccine.

In regard to this clone: Other DNA sequences in the sample encode the same CDR3. The chain is built from TRBV4-1 and TRBJ1-3; no clear D. There are 12 residues in the CDR3. CDR1 MGHRA and CDR2 YSYEKL come from the germline V gene. The ends were cut back, 3 bases at V and 4 bases at J, with 4 bases in the middle. The CDR3 reads CASSQEGNTIYF. CDR3 bases: TGCGCCAGCAGCCAGGAGGGAAACACCATATATTTT.

The V and J genes are TRBV7-2 and TRBJ2-2; no reliable D call. CDR3 length equals 12 residues. V was clipped by 5 bases and J by 6 bases, with 7 bases between them. Germline CDR1 reads SGHTA; CDR2 reads FQGNSA. Here the CDR3 DNA reads TGTGCCAGCAGCCTGATACCCGGGGAGCTGTTTTTT. Its translation: CASSLIPGELFF.

The chain recombines TRBV19 with TRBJ2-2; 7 positions match TRBD1. The trim removed 4 bases at V and 7 bases at J, leaving 9 bases unmatched. Germline CDR1 LNHDA, CDR2 SQIVND (reference sequence). The CDR3 extends over 15 amino acids. In DNA, the CDR3 is TGTGCCAGTAGTACCAGACAGGGCTTGTACGGGGAGCTGTTTTTT. The encoded protein is CASSTRQGLYGELFF.

This clone was counted once. The rearrangement links TRBV4-3 to TRBJ2-2; D is ambiguous. The CDR3 runs to 14 residues. Germline CDR1 LGHNA, CDR2 YSLEER. The ends were cut back, 1 base at V and 1 base at J, with 4 bases in the middle. The CDR3 loop reads CASSQGQNTGELFF. CDR3 nucleotide sequence: TGCGCCAGCAGCCAAGGACAGAACACCGGGGAGCTGTTTTTT.

This clone was observed a few times. The chain uses TRBV5-6 and TRBJ2-1; no reliable D call. Germline-derived CDR1 and CDR2 are SGHDT and YYEEEE. The CDR3 contains 14 residues. Trimming left V 0 bases short and J 2 bases short, with 6 bases between. This chain's CDR3 is CASSLGVPYNEQFF. DNA of the CDR3: TGTGCCAGCAGCTTGGGAGTACCCTACAATGAGCAGTTCTTC.

CDR3 amino acids: CASSPGGGGNQPQHF. In DNA form, the CDR3 reads TGTGCCAGCAGTCCGGGGGGCGGGGGCAATCAGCCCCAGCATTTT. V and J are TRBV28 and TRBJ1-5; TRBD1 might be the D (6 bases). Trimming left V 5 bases short and J 2 bases short, with 13 bases between. This CDR3 is built from 15 residues. CDR1 and CDR2 (germline): MDHEN, SYDVKM.

The chain recombines TRBV7-2 with TRBJ2-1; TRBD2 agrees at 8 bases. The CDR3 totals 15 residues. Germline-derived CDR1 and CDR2 are SGHTA and FQGNSA. J was trimmed by 2 bases and V by 0 bases; bases with no gene match: 0. The CDR3 loop is CASSLASGAYNEQFF. CDR3 nucleotide sequence: TGTGCCAGCAGCTTAGCTAGCGGGGCCTACAATGAGCAGTTCTTC.

The chain joins TRBV24-1 to TRBJ2-7; no clear D. CDR3 length: 12 amino acids. Germline V gene sequence: CDR1 KGHDR, CDR2 SFDVKD. Trimming shortened V by 4 bases and J by 3 bases, and 6 bases separated the two germline ends. CDR3 in DNA: TGTGCCACCAGTGACCTGGACTACGAGCAGTACTTC. This translates into CATSDLDYEQYF.

V gene TRBV28 combines with J gene TRBJ2-7, with D perhaps matching TRBD2 (6 bases). Germline V CDR1 and CDR2: MDHEN, SYDVKM. The CDR3 is 15 amino acids. The V end was cut by 6 bases, the J end by 1 base, with 16 bases between. This CDR3 reads CASSPGERTSYEQYF. The CDR3 DNA is TGTGCCAGCAGCCCGGGGGAGCGGACATCCTACGAGCAGTACTTC.

The rearrangement uses TRBV19 and TRBJ1-2; D ambiguous. This CDR3 comprises 13 residues. Looked up from germline, CDR1 is LNHDA and CDR2 is SQIVND (reference sequence). Trimming removed 3 bases at V and 6 bases at J, with 11 bases between. CDR3 loop: CASSMSRIDGYTF. The CDR3 nucleotides read TGTGCCAGTAGTATGTCCAGGATCGATGGCTACACCTTC.

The rearrangement links TRBV27 to TRBJ1-2, with 7 nucleotides matching TRBD1. J was trimmed by 9 bases and V by 2 bases; bases with no gene match: 3. The CDR3 loop spans 12 amino acids. Germline V gene data show CDR1 as MNHEY and CDR2 as SMNVEV (reference sequence). The CDR3 DNA is TGTGCCAGCAGTTTACCGGACAGGCGCTACACCTTC. Translation gives CASSLPDRRYTF.

This chain joins TRBV5-1 and TRBJ2-1; 9 nucleotides line up with TRBD2. CDR3 length equals 15 residues. V was clipped by 0 bases and J by 5 bases; unmatched bases: 3. CDR1 is SGHRS and CDR2 is YFSETQ in the germline V gene. The CDR3 spells CASSLGLAGNNEQFF. CDR3 nucleotide sequence: TGCGCCAGCAGCTTGGGGCTAGCGGGGAACAATGAGCAGTTCTTC.

The V and J genes are TRBV19 and TRBJ1-4; tentatively, D is TRBD1 (6 bases). This CDR3 has 15 amino acids. Germline CDR1 and CDR2: LNHDA and SQIVND (reference sequence). Between the trimmed V and J ends, which lost 8 bases and 3 bases, there was a span of 16 bases. The DNA for the CDR3 is TGTGCCAGTCGGACCTGGGGGCCGGCTAATGAAAAACTGTTTTTT. Translated: CASRTWGPANEKLFF.

The chain carries TRBV4-3 and TRBJ2-2; no clear D. There are 15 residues in the CDR3. Germline lookup yields CDR1 LGHNA and CDR2 YSLEER. V was clipped by 5 bases and J by 1 base, with 11 bases between them. DNA of the CDR3: TGCGCCAGCAGCAAACGACACTTGAACACCGGGGAGCTGTTTTTT. Its protein product is CASSKRHLNTGELFF.

The CDR3 sequence is CASSEGQGVYEQYF. The CDR3 DNA reads as TGTGCCAGCAGTGAGGGACAGGGGGTATACGAGCAGTACTTC. This chain uses TRBV2 with TRBJ2-7; TRBD1 agrees at 11 bases. CDR1 and CDR2 from the germline V gene are SNHLY and FYNNEI. This CDR3 has 14 residues. Trimming at V came to 3 bases and at J to 4 bases, leaving 2 bases not matched to a gene.

In its sample, this clone was seen once. This rearrangement joins TRBV27 to TRBJ2-1; D may match TRBD1 or TRBD2 (5 bases each). The V gene's germline CDR1 is MNHEY and CDR2 SMNVEV (reference sequence). Trimming took off 4 bases at V and 5 bases at J, with 15 bases between the two ends. The CDR3 consists of 15 residues. The CDR3: CASSSPGRINNEQFF. The CDR3 DNA reads as TGTGCCAGCAGTTCTCCGGGACGTATAAACAATGAGCAGTTCTTC.

The chain employs TRBV4-3 and TRBJ1-2, with 9 bases aligning to TRBD1. The CDR3 is made up of 15 amino acids. V shed 3 bases and J 8 bases; nucleotides not matched to a gene: 10. In germline, CDR1 is LGHNA, CDR2 YSLEER. CDR3 protein: CASSQGLQGAGGYTF. As DNA, the CDR3 is TGCGCCAGCAGCCAGGGACTACAGGGGGCGGGGGGCTACACCTTC.

V usage is TRBV18 and J usage is TRBJ1-5; D possibly corresponds to TRBD1 (5 bases). The CDR3 extends over 15 amino acids. The germline V gene encodes CDR1 KGHSH and CDR2 LQKENI. V lost 4 bases to trimming and J lost 5 bases, with 15 bases between them. Written as DNA, the CDR3 is TGTGCCAGCTCACTGGCCGGGACGGCAGATCAGCCCCAGCATTTT. It codes for CASSLAGTADQPQHF.

This chain connects TRBV27 to TRBJ2-2; D possibly corresponds to TRBD2 (6 bases). With 5 bases removed from V and 8 bases from J, the gap between germline ends came to 27 bases. The CDR3 covers 18 residues. The germline V gene encodes CDR1 MNHEY and CDR2 SMNVEV (reference sequence). As DNA, the CDR3 is TGTGCCAGCAGTCAGAGGAACGGACTACCGGCCCCTAAGGGGGAGCTGTTTTTT. It encodes CASSQRNGLPAPKGELFF.